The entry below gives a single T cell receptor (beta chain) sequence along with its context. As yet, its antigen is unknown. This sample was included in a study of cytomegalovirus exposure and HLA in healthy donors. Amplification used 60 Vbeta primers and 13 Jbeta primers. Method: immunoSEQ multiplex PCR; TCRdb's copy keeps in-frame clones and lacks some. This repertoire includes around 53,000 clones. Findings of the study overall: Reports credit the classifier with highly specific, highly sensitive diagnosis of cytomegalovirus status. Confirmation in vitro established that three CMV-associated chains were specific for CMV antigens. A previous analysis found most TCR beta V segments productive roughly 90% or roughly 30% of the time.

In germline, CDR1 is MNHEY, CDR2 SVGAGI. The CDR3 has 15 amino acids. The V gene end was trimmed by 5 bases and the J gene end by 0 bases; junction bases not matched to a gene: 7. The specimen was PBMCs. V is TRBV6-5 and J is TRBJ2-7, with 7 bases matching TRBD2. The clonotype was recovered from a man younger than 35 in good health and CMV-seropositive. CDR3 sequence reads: CASSQLGGGSYEQYF. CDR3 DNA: TGTGCCAGCAGTCAGCTGGGGGGGGGCTCCTACGAGCAGTACTTC.